One and the same sample provided the 31 T cell receptor beta chains below, sequenced in a study of CD8 T cells in ankylosing spondylitis. From the 5' RACE reads, TCRdb called clonotypes with MiXCR, one entry per CDR3 protein. The table records 300,000 to 350,000 distinct CDR3 sequences, about a fifth of them present only once. The specimen sequenced was blood, either unsorted or a sorted T cell fraction (not recorded which). These receptors all come from a female donor with ankylosing spondylitis or in good health (not recorded which).

This clonotype was seen more than once but under ten times. The CDR3 nucleotides are TGTGCCAGCAGGCAAGGGTGGGCATCCGAGCAGTACTTC. It specifies CASRQGWASEQYF. This chain uses TRBV5-8 with TRBJ2-7; D not certain. Germline V gene sequence: CDR1 SGHTS, CDR2 YDEGEE. Deletions cut 5 bases from V and 6 bases from J, with 15 bases between. This CDR3 region has 13 residues.

This clonotype showed up many times. V gene TRBV20-1 combines with J gene TRBJ2-7; 9 bases are shared with TRBD2. Per the germline V gene, CDR1 is DFQATT and CDR2 is SNEGSKA (reference sequence). The trim removed 7 bases at V and 7 bases at J, leaving 5 bases unmatched. The CDR3 runs to 11 residues. CDR3: CSVAGVGEQYF. The DNA of the CDR3 is TGCAGTGTAGCGGGAGTTGGAGAGCAGTACTTC.

There are a few counts of this clonotype. The chain recombines TRBV6-2 or TRBV6-3 with TRBJ2-1; D is undetermined. The CDR3 spans 12 residues. From germline, CDR1 is MNHEY and CDR2 SVGEGT. V shed 5 bases and J shed 9 bases, with 11 bases lying between them. The CDR3: CASSQPRLEQFF. Here the CDR3 DNA reads TGTGCCAGCAGTCAGCCCAGGCTTGAGCAGTTCTTC.

The chain joins TRBV12-3 or TRBV12-4 to TRBJ2-5; TRBD2 might be the D (5 bases). The CDR3 covers 13 residues. Trimming took 4 bases from V and 4 from J, leaving 10 bases between them. CDR3 protein: CASSYGVLETQYF. Written as DNA, the CDR3 is TGTGCCAGCAGTTACGGGGTCTTAGAGACCCAGTACTTC.

This clonotype occurred many times. The CDR3 loop is CASKKGVGDEQFF. CDR3 bases: TGCGCCAGCAAAAAAGGGGTAGGGGATGAGCAGTTCTTC. This chain connects TRBV5-1 to TRBJ2-1, with D possibly being TRBD1 (5 bases). Looked up from germline, CDR1 is SGHRS and CDR2 is YFSETQ. Trimming took 6 bases from V and 8 from J, leaving 15 bases between them. The CDR3 length is 13 residues.

This clonotype has just a few counts. The chain uses TRBV4-3 and TRBJ2-3; TRBD1 aligns across 10 bases. CDR3 length: 15 amino acids. V shed 3 bases and J 1 base; nucleotides not matched to a gene: 1. Germline V gene data show CDR1 as LGHNA and CDR2 as YSLEER. The CDR3 loop reads CASSHGTGGTDTQYF. DNA of the CDR3: TGCGCCAGCAGCCATGGGACAGGGGGCACAGATACGCAGTATTTT.

The rearrangement joins TRBV7-3 to TRBJ1-6, with TRBD1 matching 7 bases. Trimming at V came to 6 bases and at J to 7 bases, leaving 9 bases not matched to a gene. Germline loops: CDR1 SGHTA, CDR2 FQGTGA. This CDR3 has 15 amino acids. CDR3 sequence reads: CASRSRDRLNSPLHF. CDR3 bases: TGTGCCAGCAGGTCTCGGGACAGACTGAATTCACCCCTCCACTTT.

This sequence joins TRBV20-1 and TRBJ2-3; a possible D gene is TRBD2 (6 bases). CDR3 length: 17 amino acids. V was clipped by 1 base and J by 14 bases, with 31 bases between them. Germline V CDR1 and CDR2: DFQATT, SNEGSKA (reference sequence). CDR3 in amino acids: CSARAPQAGLSPPSGYF. CDR3 DNA sequence: TGCAGTGCTAGAGCACCCCAGGCGGGGTTGAGCCCCCCTTCGGGGTATTTT.

V gene TRBV4-3 combines with J gene TRBJ1-5, with D unclear. Germline loops: CDR1 LGHNA, CDR2 YSLEER. The CDR3 is made up of 15 amino acids. V was trimmed by 1 base and J by 4 bases, leaving 11 bases between them. The CDR3 spells CASSQGEGINQPQHF. CDR3 in DNA: TGCGCCAGCAGCCAAGGAGAAGGGATAAATCAGCCCCAGCATTTT.

This clonotype is a singleton in its sample. The chain links TRBV20-1 to TRBJ2-1; 9 positions agree with TRBD2. Germline V gene sequence: CDR1 DFQATT, CDR2 SNEGSKA (reference sequence). V lost 3 bases, J lost 8 bases, and 11 bases stayed unmatched. The CDR3 spans 15 residues. CDR3 nucleotides: TGCAGTGCTAGTAGGGGTAGCGGGAGTCGCGATGAGCAGTTCTTC. The encoded protein is CSASRGSGSRDEQFF.

This clonotype was counted only a few times. The chain has TRBV5-1 and TRBJ2-5; TRBD1 is a possible D gene (5 bases). V lost 2 bases to trimming and J lost 5 bases, with 13 bases between them. This CDR3 is 14 amino acids long. Looked up from germline, CDR1 is SGHRS and CDR2 is YFSETQ. CDR3: CASSFEGVLETQYF. DNA for the CDR3: TGCGCCAGCAGCTTCGAAGGGGTGCTGGAGACCCAGTACTTC.

The J gene is TRBJ2-2, the V gene TRBV5-5, with D possibly matching TRBD2 (6 bases). Germline V gene data show CDR1 as SGHKS and CDR2 as YYEKEE (reference sequence). The CDR3 is 13 residues long. The ends were cut back, 3 bases at V and 6 bases at J, with 9 bases in the middle. The CDR3 spells CASSWDLSGELFF. DNA of the CDR3: TGTGCCAGCAGCTGGGACTTGTCCGGGGAGCTGTTTTTT.

This clonotype was found a few times. The chain recombines TRBV5-1 with TRBJ1-3; a possible D gene is TRBD1 (6 bases). V was clipped by 2 bases and J by 4 bases, with 10 bases between them. Germline assignment: CDR1 SGHRS and CDR2 YFSETQ. The CDR3 length is 14 residues. The CDR3 protein is CASSLTGRGNTIYF. CDR3 nucleotides: TGCGCCAGCAGCTTAACAGGGAGAGGAAACACCATATATTTT.

This clonotype was recorded many times. The gene calls are TRBV12-3 or TRBV12-4 and TRBJ2-1; D is undetermined. The CDR3 consists of 13 residues. V gave up 1 base and J gave up 5 bases, with 6 bases separating them. This CDR3 reads CASSLGDHNEQFF. The CDR3 nucleotides are TGTGCCAGCAGTTTAGGTGACCACAATGAGCAGTTCTTC.

This clonotype occurred many times. V gene TRBV9 combines with J gene TRBJ2-3; the match to TRBD2 covers 7 bases. The CDR3 loop spans 15 amino acids. V trimming: 6 bases; J trimming: 1 base; junction bases outside the gene matches: 8. Germline lookup yields CDR1 SGDLS and CDR2 YYNGEE. CDR3: CASTLGGSGTDTQYF. CDR3 in DNA: TGTGCCAGCACCCTAGGCGGGAGTGGCACAGATACGCAGTATTTT.

The chain employs TRBV5-1 and TRBJ2-5, with D possibly being TRBD1 or TRBD2 (5 bases each). Per germline, CDR1 SGHRS and CDR2 YFSETQ. CDR3 length: 14 amino acids. Trimming took 0 bases from V and 3 from J, leaving 9 bases between them. CDR3 nucleotides: TGCGCCAGCAGCTTGGAAGGGACCAAAGAGACCCAGTACTTC. The encoded protein is CASSLEGTKETQYF. Full variable domain (outside the CDR3, taken from reference TRBV5-1 and TRBJ2-5): KAGVTQTPRYLIKTRGQQVTLSCSPISGHRSVSWYQQTPGQGLQFLFEYFSETQRNKGNFPGRFSGRQFSNSRSEMNVSTLELGDSALYLCASSLEGTKETQYFGPGTRLLVL.

The chain joins TRBV7-2 to TRBJ2-7, with D uncertain. This CDR3 is 16 amino acids long. Trimming cost V 1 base and J 2 bases, with 15 bases left between them. CDR1 and CDR2 (germline): SGHTA, FQGNSA. DNA of the CDR3: TGTGCCAGCAGCTTAGGTCCGGGCGCGATTACCTACGAGCAGTACTTC. Protein sequence: CASSLGPGAITYEQYF.

The V gene is TRBV28, the J gene TRBJ1-5, with D possibly TRBD1 on 6 matching bases. Germline V gene data show CDR1 as MDHEN and CDR2 as SYDVKM. The CDR3 contains 13 residues. Trimming removed 9 bases at V and 7 bases at J, with 16 bases between. The CDR3 coding sequence is TGTGCCAGTGCTGGGGGGGGCCGGCAGCCCCAGCATTTT. Encoded protein: CASAGGGRQPQHF.

This clonotype has a count of ten or more. The rearrangement uses TRBV10-3 and TRBJ2-1; no clear D gene. The CDR3 is 13 amino acids. Germline CDR1 ENHRY, CDR2 SYGVKD. V lost 4 bases to trimming and J lost 7 bases, with 11 bases between them. CDR3 nucleotide sequence: TGTGCCATCAGTGGGCTTGATAAGAATGAGCAGTTCTTC. It translates to CAISGLDKNEQFF.

This clonotype showed up just a few times. The chain links TRBV5-1 to TRBJ2-5; D unclear. The CDR3 loop spans 14 amino acids. Between the trimmed V and J ends, which lost 1 base and 4 bases, there was a span of 11 bases. Germline CDR1 reads SGHRS; CDR2 reads YFSETQ. The CDR3 here is CASSLRLALETQYF. As DNA, the CDR3 is TGCGCCAGCAGCTTGCGATTGGCACTAGAGACCCAGTACTTC.

This clonotype occurred a few times. The chain is built from TRBV20-1 and TRBJ2-2, with TRBD2 matching 10 bases. V lost 2 bases, J lost 2 bases, and 5 bases stayed unmatched. Looked up from germline, CDR1 is DFQATT and CDR2 is SNEGSKA (reference sequence). This CDR3 contains 16 residues. This chain's CDR3 is CSARLRTSGNTGELFF. The CDR3 DNA follows: TGCAGTGCTAGACTACGGACTAGCGGTAACACCGGGGAGCTGTTTTTT.

This clonotype was counted between two and nine times. The genes are TRBV3-1 and TRBJ2-4; 8 nucleotides agree with TRBD1. CDR3 length equals 16 residues. Losses at the gene ends were 3 bases for V and 8 bases for J; bases not matched to a gene: 12. Per the germline V gene, CDR1 is LGHDT and CDR2 is YNNKEL (reference sequence). The CDR3 here is CASSQLPGGRVDIQYF. The CDR3 DNA sequence: TGTGCCAGCAGCCAGTTGCCAGGGGGCAGAGTGGACATTCAGTACTTC.

This clonotype was seen once. The V gene is TRBV20-1, the J gene TRBJ2-7; 9 bases line up with TRBD1. This CDR3 is built from 17 residues. The germline V gene encodes CDR1 DFQATT and CDR2 SNEGSKA (reference sequence). The CDR3 region has the DNA TGCAGCGTCCGCCGCCAAGGCCCGGGACAGGGTAGAAACGAGCAGTACTTC. Translated: CSVRRQGPGQGRNEQYF.

This clonotype was seen more than once but under ten times. This sequence joins TRBV7-2 and TRBJ2-1, with TRBD2 matching over 8 bases. The junction had 4 bases not matched to a gene; V was cut back by 8 bases and J by 7 bases. Looked up from germline, CDR1 is SGHTA and CDR2 is FQGNSA. The CDR3 covers 12 residues. The CDR3, as DNA: TGTGCCAGCTTAGAGCGGGAGAATGAGCAGTTCTTC. Its translation: CASLERENEQFF.

The table lists this clonotype with a count of one. This chain uses TRBV27 with TRBJ2-5, with 8 bases matching TRBD1. This CDR3 spans 15 amino acids. V dropped 2 bases and J dropped 5; count of bases not matched to a gene: 7. From germline, CDR1 is MNHEY and CDR2 SMNVEV (reference sequence). Here the CDR3 DNA reads TGTGCCAGCAGTTTACGGACAGGGCGTAGGGAGACCCAGTACTTC. This codes for CASSLRTGRRETQYF.

In this sample, this clonotype turned up a few times. The CDR3 nucleotides are TGTGCCAGCTCAGGGACAGGGGGCTCCGAGCAGTACTTC. Translating gives CASSGTGGSEQYF. The gene calls are TRBV18 and TRBJ2-7, with 12 bases identical to TRBD1. J gave up 6 bases and V 5 bases, and 2 bases lay outside the gene matches. Germline V gene sequence: CDR1 KGHSH, CDR2 LQKENI. The CDR3 has 13 residues.

The chain recombines TRBV15 with TRBJ1-2; no clear D. Germline CDR1 and CDR2: LNHNV and YYDKDF (reference sequence). The CDR3 length is 15 residues. The germline V and J ends were trimmed by 1 base and 5 bases, with 14 bases remaining between them. As DNA, the CDR3 is TGTGCCACCAGCAGAGGTGGAGGGATAAGATATGGCTACACCTTC. This translates into CATSRGGGIRYGYTF.

The chain uses TRBV20-1 and TRBJ2-3, with 10 bases matching TRBD2. J was trimmed by 2 bases and V by 6 bases; bases with no gene match: 5. CDR1 and CDR2 from the germline V gene are DFQATT and SNEGSKA (reference sequence). This CDR3 region has 14 residues. This chain's CDR3 is CSARLAGATDTQYF. CDR3 in DNA: TGCAGTGCACGACTAGCGGGCGCCACAGATACGCAGTATTTT.

This clonotype was seen repeatedly, ten times or more. The V and J genes are TRBV29-1 and TRBJ2-1; a weak D match, TRBD2 (6 bases). V gave up 8 bases and J gave up 7 bases, with 18 bases separating them. The CDR3 is 13 amino acids. CDR1 and CDR2 from the germline V gene are SQVTM and ANQGSEA. The CDR3 DNA follows: TGCAGCTCCCTCCAAGGAGGAGGGAATGAGCAGTTCTTC. It yields the protein CSSLQGGGNEQFF.

This clonotype has just a few counts. The rearrangement uses TRBV6-1 and TRBJ2-1; D unresolved. The V gene lost 5 bases and the J gene lost 0 bases, with 11 bases spanning the gap. CDR1 MNHNS and CDR2 SASEGT come from the germline V gene. The length of the CDR3 is 15 residues. The CDR3: CASSPHSASYNEQFF. Written as DNA, the CDR3 is TGTGCCAGCAGTCCCCACTCCGCCTCCTACAATGAGCAGTTCTTC.

This chain uses TRBV20-1 with TRBJ2-4; D might be TRBD1 (6 bases). Germline lookup yields CDR1 DFQATT and CDR2 SNEGSKA (reference sequence). V was pared by 4 bases and J by 7 bases, with 14 bases between. The CDR3 is 13 amino acids. CDR3 DNA: TGCAGTGCTAACCCGACAGGAGAGAACATTCAGTACTTC. Protein: CSANPTGENIQYF.